This T cell receptor beta chain was sequenced during a study of cytomegalovirus exposure and HLA in healthy donors. PCR used 60 Vbeta primers and 13 Jbeta primers. Here immunoSEQ multiplex PCR was the method, and the copy in TCRdb shows in-frame clones only, minus some. The table has about 89,000 clones, about four fifths seen once. Trimming left V 2 bases short and J 7 bases short, with 12 bases between. Germline lookup yields CDR1 SEHNR and CDR2 FQNEAQ (reference sequence). The CDR3 spans 15 residues. This clonotype was sampled from a female donor in good health and CMV-seropositive. Sequencing was done on a sample of PBMCs. V is TRBV7-9 and J is TRBJ1-6; D is perhaps TRBD1 (6 bases). The CDR3 bases are TGTGCCAGCAGCTTAATAGGACAGAGCAATTCACCCCTCCACTTT. Translation gives CASSLIGQSNSPLHF.